One and the same sample provided the 22 T cell receptor beta chains below, sequenced in a study of T-cell reconstitution after alpha-beta-depleted transplantation in children. Library preparation (for TCRbeta) was performed with unique molecular identifiers. Each CDR3 protein is one row after TCRdb ran MiXCR on the PCR reads. Of a few hundred thousand distinct CDR3 sequences listed, approximately 20% were seen once; the top ten hold 2.5% to 4%. Sequenced here: PBMCs from the stem cell graft donor, sampled from the stem cell graft. These receptors originate from a human donor who donated a stem cell graft to a child with acute lymphoblastic leukemia.

In its sample, this clonotype was seen many times. The chain joins TRBV10-3 to TRBJ2-3; weak D call: TRBD2 (6 bases). Germline V lookup: CDR1 ENHRY, CDR2 SYGVKD. The CDR3 has 13 amino acids. V was clipped by 10 bases and J by 0 bases, with 11 bases between them. CDR3 bases: TGTGCCACCTCAGCGGGTAGCACAGATACGCAGTATTTT. Its translation is CATSAGSTDTQYF.

This clonotype was detected a few times. V and J are TRBV5-1 and TRBJ2-2, with 8 bases that match TRBD2. The CDR3 loop spans 15 amino acids. The germline CDR1 and CDR2 sequences are SGHRS and YFSETQ. The ends lost 2 bases at V and 8 bases at J; junction bases unmatched: 8. Here the CDR3 reads CASSFSGTSMGELFF. Here the CDR3 DNA reads TGCGCCAGCAGCTTTTCCGGGACTAGTATGGGGGAGCTGTTTTTT.

The table lists this clonotype with a few counts. The V and J genes are TRBV27 and TRBJ2-7, with 7 bases lining up with TRBD2. Germline lookup yields CDR1 MNHEY and CDR2 SMNVEV (reference sequence). J lost 4 bases, V lost 0 bases, and 3 bases had no gene match. The CDR3 has 14 residues. The chain's CDR3 is CASSLSRGIYEQYF. Here the CDR3 DNA reads TGTGCCAGCAGTTTATCGCGGGGGATTTACGAGCAGTACTTC.

In this sample, this clonotype turned up a few times. This chain joins TRBV7-6 and TRBJ2-7; D may be TRBD2 (5 bases). The CDR3 length is 14 residues. Per germline, CDR1 SGHVS and CDR2 FNYEAQ. V was shortened by 5 bases and J by 5 bases, with 16 bases between the two germline ends. This CDR3 is CASSGGEGLHEQYF. In DNA form, the CDR3 reads TGTGCCAGCAGCGGAGGCGAGGGTTTACACGAGCAGTACTTC.

V is TRBV20-1 and J is TRBJ2-1; 9 bases align to TRBD2. Germline CDR1 is DFQATT and CDR2 is SNEGSKA (reference sequence). CDR3 length: 16 residues. V shed 5 bases, J shed 9 bases, and the junction held 17 bases outside the gene matches. The CDR3 protein is CSAAIWRASGMSEQFF. In nucleotides, the CDR3 is TGCAGTGCTGCGATTTGGCGGGCTAGCGGGATGAGTGAGCAGTTCTTC.

The rearrangement uses TRBV2 and TRBJ1-1; 7 nucleotides agree with TRBD1. CDR3 size: 14 residues. The germline gives CDR1 SNHLY, CDR2 FYNNEI. V was pared by 8 bases and J by 0 bases, with 6 bases of the junction left unmatched. CDR3 protein: CASGGQAMNTEAFF. CDR3 coding DNA: TGTGCCAGCGGCGGACAGGCCATGAACACTGAAGCTTTCTTT.

The V call is TRBV12-3 or TRBV12-4, the J call TRBJ1-5, with D perhaps TRBD1 (5 bases). V lost 3 bases and J 7 bases, leaving 13 bases between the germline ends. This CDR3 has 14 residues. The CDR3 DNA is TGTGCCAGCAGTTTCGCGGGGGTAGGCCAGCCCCAGCATTTT. Translation gives CASSFAGVGQPQHF.

In this sample, this clonotype turned up a few times. This sequence joins TRBV20-1 and TRBJ2-5; TRBD2 matches 9 bases. Germline lookup yields CDR1 DFQATT and CDR2 SNEGSKA (reference sequence). Trimming removed 3 bases from V and 9 bases from J; junction bases left unmatched: 5. The CDR3 spans 12 residues. The CDR3 nucleotides read TGCAGTGCTAGGCTGGCGGGAGGGCCCCAGTACTTC. Its protein is CSARLAGGPQYF.

This clonotype was observed a handful of times. This rearrangement joins TRBV6-1 to TRBJ2-1; D is unclear. CDR1 and CDR2 (germline): MNHNS, SASEGT. The CDR3 covers 15 residues. Trimming pared 5 bases from V and 9 bases from J, leaving 20 bases between. The CDR3 region is CASSPRRVSWGEQFF. CDR3 DNA sequence: TGTGCCAGCAGTCCCCGGCGTGTCTCCTGGGGTGAGCAGTTCTTC.

This clonotype was seen a handful of times. The chain is built from TRBV5-1 and TRBJ2-7, with unresolved D. The CDR3 is made up of 15 amino acids. CDR1 is SGHRS, CDR2 YFSETQ, per germline. V lost 0 bases, J lost 0 bases, and 10 bases lay in between. CDR3 region: CASSLDSLYSYEQYF. The CDR3 DNA is TGCGCCAGCAGCTTGGACAGCCTTTACTCCTACGAGCAGTACTTC.

The chain joins TRBV12-3 or TRBV12-4 to TRBJ1-1; 8 bases agree with TRBD1. The CDR3 has 15 residues. The V gene end was trimmed by 3 bases and the J gene end by 3 bases; junction bases not matched to a gene: 6. The CDR3 protein is CASSFRRGLDTEAFF. The CDR3 DNA follows: TGTGCCAGCAGTTTCCGCAGGGGGCTGGACACTGAAGCTTTCTTT.

The chain links TRBV28 to TRBJ2-5; 7 bases agree with TRBD1. The V gene end was trimmed by 7 bases and the J gene end by 0 bases; junction bases not matched to a gene: 2. The CDR3 is 13 amino acids. Germline CDR1 and CDR2: MDHEN and SYDVKM. CDR3 coding DNA: TGTGCCAGCATGACAGGGAACCAAGAGACCCAGTACTTC. Encoded protein: CASMTGNQETQYF. Full variable domain (rest looked up from reference TRBV28 and TRBJ2-5): DVKVTQSSRYLVKRTGEKVFLECVQDMDHENMFWYRQDPGLGLRLIYFSYDVKMKEKGDIPEGYSVSREKKERFSLILESASTNQTSMYLCASMTGNQETQYFGPGTRLLVL.

The sample holds many counts of this clonotype. The chain carries TRBV7-3 and TRBJ1-1; D uncertain. There are 13 residues in the CDR3. In germline, CDR1 is SGHTA, CDR2 FQGTGA. The V and J ends lost 1 base and 0 bases respectively, with 3 bases between them. The CDR3 loop is CASSLSMNTEAFF. The CDR3 coding sequence is TGTGCCAGCAGCTTAAGCATGAACACTGAAGCTTTCTTT.

The table lists this clonotype with a few counts. The chain joins TRBV14 to TRBJ2-7, with 8 bases that match TRBD1. CDR3 length equals 18 residues. The V segment lost 5 bases and the J segment 3 bases; nucleotides outside the gene matches: 18. The germline gives CDR1 SGHDN, CDR2 FVKESK. The CDR3, as DNA: TGTGCCAGCAGCTTCCAGGGGGCGCGTCCGGGGACCCTCTACGAGCAGTACTTC. Translated: CASSFQGARPGTLYEQYF.

The sample holds a few counts of this clonotype. The chain recombines TRBV20-1 with TRBJ2-7; 14 nucleotides line up with TRBD2. This CDR3 has 18 residues. Trimming took 2 bases from V and 0 from J; bases not matched to a gene: 9. Germline CDR1 reads DFQATT; CDR2 reads SNEGSKA (reference sequence). CDR3 in amino acids: CSARFGTSGSKNSYEQYF. CDR3 nucleotide sequence: TGCAGTGCTAGATTCGGGACTAGCGGGAGTAAGAACTCCTACGAGCAGTACTTC.

This clonotype showed up many times. The chain joins TRBV7-2 to TRBJ1-1; 9 nucleotides match TRBD1. V lost 4 bases and J lost 11; bases outside the gene matches: 11. There are 14 residues in the CDR3. Looked up from germline, CDR1 is SGHTA and CDR2 is FQGNSA. Written as DNA, the CDR3 is TGTGCCAGCAGCTCACAGGGGGCGCTGATCGGCGCTTTCTTT. It specifies CASSSQGALIGAFF.

The CDR3 reads CASSDPSRSFITDTQYF. The CDR3 nucleotides are TGTGCCAGCAGTGACCCAAGTAGAAGTTTTATCACAGATACGCAGTATTTT. The chain couples TRBV25-1 to TRBJ2-3; D is ambiguous. CDR1 is MGHDK, CDR2 SYGVNS, per germline. V was cut by 3 bases and J by 2 bases, with 18 bases left in between. The CDR3 runs 17 residues.

The chain has TRBV2 and TRBJ1-4, with no clear D. The CDR3 extends over 13 amino acids. The ends were cut back, 7 bases at V and 7 bases at J, with 13 bases in the middle. Germline V gives CDR1 SNHLY, CDR2 FYNNEI. CDR3 DNA sequence: TGTGCCAGCATAGTAGGTTCGGGTGAAAAACTGTTTTTT. Its protein product is CASIVGSGEKLFF. The variable domain in full, completed from reference TRBV2 and TRBJ1-4, reads EPEVTQTPSHQVTQMGQEVILRCVPISNHLYFYWYRQILGQKVEFLVSFYNNEISEKSEIFDDQFSVERPDGSNFTLKIRSTKLEDSAMYFCASIVGSGEKLFFGSGTQLSVL.

This clonotype was observed a handful of times. This chain joins TRBV12-3 or TRBV12-4 and TRBJ1-2, with unresolved D. V was cut by 5 bases and J by 4 bases, with 8 bases left in between. The CDR3 consists of 12 residues. CDR3 region: CASSPASYGYTF. The DNA of the CDR3 is TGTGCCAGCAGTCCTGCCTCCTATGGCTACACCTTC.

V usage is TRBV9 and J usage is TRBJ2-7; 8 bases are a match to TRBD1. Germline CDR1 and CDR2: SGDLS and YYNGEE. This CDR3 has 15 residues. V was pared by 3 bases and J by 0 bases, with 5 bases of the junction left unmatched. The CDR3 region has the DNA TGTGCCAGCAGCGCCACAGGGGGGAACTCCTACGAGCAGTACTTC. It yields the protein CASSATGGNSYEQYF. Looking up the rest from reference TRBV9 and TRBJ2-7 gives the full variable domain: DSGVTQTPKHLITATGQRVTLRCSPRSGDLSVYWYQQSLDQGLQFLIQYYNGEERAKGNILERFSAQQFPDLHSELNLSSLELGDSALYFCASSATGGNSYEQYFGPGTRLTVT.

V is TRBV18 and J is TRBJ1-3; D remains ambiguous. This CDR3 contains 14 residues. Germline CDR1 and CDR2: KGHSH and LQKENI. Trimming removed 2 bases at V and 0 bases at J, with 5 bases between. CDR3 nucleotides: TGTGCCAGCTCACCAAGGAACTCTGGAAACACCATATATTTT. Translated: CASSPRNSGNTIYF.

This clonotype came up a few times. The chain combines TRBV21-1 with TRBJ2-1; no check of the table's D call, TRBD2, against the DNA was made. TRBV21-1 is listed as a pseudogene. This CDR3 has 17 residues. The CDR3 sequence is CASSKGTSGRAYNEQFF. In nucleotides, the CDR3 is TGTGCCAGCAGCAAAGGGACTAGCGGGAGGGCCTACAATGAGCAGTTCTTC.